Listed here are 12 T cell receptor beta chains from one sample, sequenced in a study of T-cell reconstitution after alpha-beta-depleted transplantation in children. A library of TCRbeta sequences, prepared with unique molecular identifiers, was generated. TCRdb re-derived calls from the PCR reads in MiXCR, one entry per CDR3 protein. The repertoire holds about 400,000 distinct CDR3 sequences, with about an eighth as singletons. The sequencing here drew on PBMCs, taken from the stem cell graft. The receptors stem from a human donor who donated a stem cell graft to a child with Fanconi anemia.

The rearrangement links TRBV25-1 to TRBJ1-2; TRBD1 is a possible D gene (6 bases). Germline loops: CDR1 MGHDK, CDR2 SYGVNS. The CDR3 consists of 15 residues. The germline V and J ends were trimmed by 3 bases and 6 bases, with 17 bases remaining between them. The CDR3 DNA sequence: TGTGCCAGCAGTGACCTCGGACAGACTGAACATGGCTACACCTTC. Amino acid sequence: CASSDLGQTEHGYTF.

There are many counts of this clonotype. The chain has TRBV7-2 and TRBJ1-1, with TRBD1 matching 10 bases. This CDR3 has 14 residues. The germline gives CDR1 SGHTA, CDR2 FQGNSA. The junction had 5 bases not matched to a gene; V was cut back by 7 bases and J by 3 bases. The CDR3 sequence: CASTPGQGYTEAFF. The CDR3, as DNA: TGTGCCAGCACCCCGGGACAGGGGTACACTGAAGCTTTCTTT.

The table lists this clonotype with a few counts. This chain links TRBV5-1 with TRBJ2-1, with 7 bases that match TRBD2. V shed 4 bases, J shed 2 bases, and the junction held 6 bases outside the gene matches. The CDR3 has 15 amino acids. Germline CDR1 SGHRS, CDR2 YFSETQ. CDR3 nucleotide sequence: TGCGCCAGCAGCATTGAGCGGGGACCCTACAATGAGCAGTTCTTC. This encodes CASSIERGPYNEQFF.

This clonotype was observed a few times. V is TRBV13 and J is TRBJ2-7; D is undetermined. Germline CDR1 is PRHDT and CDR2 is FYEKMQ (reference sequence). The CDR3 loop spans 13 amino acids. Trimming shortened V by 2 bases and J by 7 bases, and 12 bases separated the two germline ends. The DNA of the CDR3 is TGTGCCAGCAGCTTATCACATACGACGGAGCAGTACTTC. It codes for CASSLSHTTEQYF.

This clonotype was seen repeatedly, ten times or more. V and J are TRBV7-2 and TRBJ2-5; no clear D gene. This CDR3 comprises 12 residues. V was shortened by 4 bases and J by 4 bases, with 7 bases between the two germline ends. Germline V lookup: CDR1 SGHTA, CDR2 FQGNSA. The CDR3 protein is CASSSLRETQYF. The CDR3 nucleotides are TGTGCCAGCAGCTCTTTGCGAGAGACCCAGTACTTC.

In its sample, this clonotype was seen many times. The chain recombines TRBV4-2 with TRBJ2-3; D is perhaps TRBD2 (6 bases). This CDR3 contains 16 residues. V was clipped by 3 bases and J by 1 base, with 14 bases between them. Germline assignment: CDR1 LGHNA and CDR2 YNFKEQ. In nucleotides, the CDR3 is TGTGCCAGCAGCCAGGAGGGACTTCCGCGCACAGATACGCAGTATTTT. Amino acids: CASSQEGLPRTDTQYF.

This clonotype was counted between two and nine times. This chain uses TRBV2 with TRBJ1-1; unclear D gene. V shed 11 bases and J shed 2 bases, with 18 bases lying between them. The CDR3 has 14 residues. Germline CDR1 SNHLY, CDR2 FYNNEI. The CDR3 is CAYTIRVFNTEAFF. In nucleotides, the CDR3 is TGTGCCTACACAATAAGAGTGTTCAACACTGAAGCTTTCTTT.

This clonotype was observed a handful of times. The CDR3 reads CASSFGTDPSRQPQHF. Here the CDR3 DNA reads TGCGCCAGCAGCTTCGGGACAGATCCTAGTCGACAGCCCCAGCATTTT. The rearrangement links TRBV5-1 to TRBJ1-5, with TRBD1 matching 7 bases. Trimming at V came to 2 bases and at J to 7 bases, leaving 12 bases not matched to a gene. The germline gives CDR1 SGHRS, CDR2 YFSETQ. The CDR3 is made up of 16 amino acids.

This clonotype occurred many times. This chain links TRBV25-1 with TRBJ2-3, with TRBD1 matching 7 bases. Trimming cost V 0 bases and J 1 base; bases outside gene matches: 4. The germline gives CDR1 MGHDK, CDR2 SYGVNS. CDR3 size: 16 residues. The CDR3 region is CASSEYVGTGTDTQYF. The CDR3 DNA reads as TGTGCCAGCAGTGAATATGTCGGGACAGGCACAGATACGCAGTATTTT.

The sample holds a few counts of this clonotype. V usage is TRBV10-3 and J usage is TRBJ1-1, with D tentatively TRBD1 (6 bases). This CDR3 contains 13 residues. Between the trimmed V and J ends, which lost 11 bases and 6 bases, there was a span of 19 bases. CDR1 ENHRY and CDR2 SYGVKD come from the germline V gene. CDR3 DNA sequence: TGTGCCGCCGCGGAGGGGGTTACGGCTGAAGCTTTCTTT. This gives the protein CAAAEGVTAEAFF.

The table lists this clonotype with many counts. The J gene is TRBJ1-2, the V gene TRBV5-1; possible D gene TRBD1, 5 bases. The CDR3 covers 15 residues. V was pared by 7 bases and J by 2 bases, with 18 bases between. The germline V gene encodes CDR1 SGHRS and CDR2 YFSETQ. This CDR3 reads CASRRDYSGNYGYTF. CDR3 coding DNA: TGCGCCAGCCGGCGGGACTATAGCGGGAACTATGGCTACACCTTC. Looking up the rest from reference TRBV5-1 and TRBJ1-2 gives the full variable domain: KAGVTQTPRYLIKTRGQQVTLSCSPISGHRSVSWYQQTPGQGLQFLFEYFSETQRNKGNFPGRFSGRQFSNSRSEMNVSTLELGDSALYLCASRRDYSGNYGYTFGSGTRLTVV.

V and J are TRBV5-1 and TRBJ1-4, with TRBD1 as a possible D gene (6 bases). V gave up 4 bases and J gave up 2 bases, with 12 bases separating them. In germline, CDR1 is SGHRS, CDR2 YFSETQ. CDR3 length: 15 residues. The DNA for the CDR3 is TGCGCCAGCAGCGTGCCTCAGGGGACTAATGAAAAACTGTTTTTT. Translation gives CASSVPQGTNEKLFF.